This is a list of T cell receptor beta chains from one sample in a study of blood T cell repertoires in COVID-19. Generated by immunoSEQ multiplex PCR, the TCRdb table keeps only in-frame clones and is missing some. This table has almost 100,000 clones, around nine tenths appearing once. Sequencing was performed on peripheral blood. The receptors stem from a man aged 50-59 years with acute or convalescent COVID-19. The CDR3 runs from the conserved cysteine through the conserved F or W. A D gene is named only where the DNA matches it firmly. A clone size is listed for some rows: how often the clone was seen (once, few, many), or a class if it is expanded.

d_call clone_size v_call cdr3_aa
NA NA TRBV27 CASPRPSQGGGTLTNQPQHF
NA few TRBV10-1 CASRGPDSEKLFF
TRBD1 NA TRBV7-9 CASSPGRDSLNTEAFF
TRBD1 NA TRBV19 CASSTGTGGYGYTF
TRBD1 NA TRBV6-2/TRBV6-3 CASSLTGYGYTF
NA NA TRBV14 CASSQDRVANEKLFF
NA once TRBV24-1 CATSDLTGYNEQFF
TRBD1 NA TRBV2 CASKAGGADTQYF
TRBD2 NA TRBV7-6 CASSEGLAGTGELFF
NA NA TRBV12-3/TRBV12-4 CASSFRVGTEAFF
NA once TRBV4-1 CASRPLGSDEQFF
NA NA TRBV7-2 CASSLVVGALSPLHF